This is a list of T cell receptor beta chains from one sample in a study of blood T cell repertoires in COVID-19. The protocol was immunoSEQ multiplex PCR, while the TCRdb copy is restricted to in-frame clones and leaves out a portion. The profile shows tens of thousands of clones, approximately 88% of them singletons. Source material: peripheral blood. The receptors were sampled from a woman of 80 years or more with acute or convalescent COVID-19. CDR3s leave out the opening cysteine and the closing phenylalanine or tryptophan. Fields, in order: V gene, J gene, CDR3 protein.

v_gene: TRBV4-2; j_gene: TRBJ2-5; CDR3aa: ASSQGDRQGETQY
v_gene: TRBV5-8; j_gene: TRBJ1-2; CDR3aa: ASSLLLNYGYT
v_gene: TRBV6-5; j_gene: TRBJ1-1; CDR3aa: ASSFGQNTEAF
v_gene: TRBV19; j_gene: TRBJ1-6; CDR3aa: ASSRSRANYNSPLH
v_gene: TRBV3-1/TRBV3-2; j_gene: TRBJ2-3; CDR3aa: ASSQDAGSTDTQY
v_gene: TRBV18; j_gene: TRBJ2-7; CDR3aa: ASSPPGVQSAYEQY
v_gene: TRBV3-1/TRBV3-2; j_gene: TRBJ2-7; CDR3aa: ASSPRGLAATFEQY
v_gene: TRBV27; j_gene: TRBJ2-2; CDR3aa: ASSLVAGLAVLNTGELF
v_gene: TRBV18; j_gene: TRBJ2-3; CDR3aa: ASSPREGPDTQY
v_gene: TRBV4-2; j_gene: TRBJ2-1; CDR3aa: ASSRPGQYNEQF
v_gene: TRBV7-9; j_gene: TRBJ1-1; CDR3aa: ASSVGQGHTEAF
v_gene: TRBV15; j_gene: TRBJ2-5; CDR3aa: ATSSPAGGARETQY
v_gene: TRBV6-5; j_gene: TRBJ2-7; CDR3aa: ASSLGQVYEQY
v_gene: TRBV25-1; j_gene: TRBJ1-4; CDR3aa: ASSQVRQGNEKLF
v_gene: TRBV4-3; j_gene: TRBJ1-2; CDR3aa: ASSLQAGRGYT
v_gene: TRBV27; j_gene: TRBJ1-1; CDR3aa: ASSFLYPGRERKNTEAF
v_gene: TRBV18; j_gene: TRBJ1-2; CDR3aa: ASSPSDRPYGYT
v_gene: TRBV9; j_gene: TRBJ2-5; CDR3aa: ASSVGFGTGGQETQY
v_gene: TRBV24-1; j_gene: TRBJ2-2; CDR3aa: ATADMNTGELF
v_gene: TRBV5-1; j_gene: TRBJ2-3; CDR3aa: ASSLGGSGGTDTQY
v_gene: TRBV20-1; j_gene: TRBJ2-5; CDR3aa: SASSGALGETQY
v_gene: TRBV7-2; j_gene: TRBJ2-7; CDR3aa: ASSPPTSGGTYEQY